Shown below are 10 T cell receptor beta chains from a single sample sequenced in a study of blood T cell repertoires in COVID-19. Generated by immunoSEQ multiplex PCR, the TCRdb table keeps only in-frame clones and is missing some. The repertoire includes roughly 37,000 clones, around four fifths of them detected once, and under 15% sits in the top ten. Sample: peripheral blood. The source is a human donor in a cohort sampled during active COVID-19.

The CDR3, as DNA: TGTGCCAGCAGTTACTCCAGGACAGGGGGCGGGTATGGCTACACCTTC. This codes for CASSYSRTGGGYGYTF. V usage is TRBV6-5 and J usage is TRBJ1-2; TRBD1 aligns across 11 bases. J lost 5 bases, V lost 0 bases, and 5 bases had no gene match. The germline gives CDR1 MNHEY, CDR2 SVGAGI. The CDR3 covers 16 residues.

V is TRBV6-2 or TRBV6-3 and J is TRBJ1-4; 7 bases agree with TRBD1. The length of the CDR3 is 16 residues. V was clipped by 0 bases and J by 6 bases; unmatched bases: 7. Germline V gene lookup returns CDR1 MNHEY and CDR2 SVGEGT. For the CDR3, the DNA is TGTGCCAGCAGTTACTCGAGGGGGCAGATGGATGAAAAACTGTTTTTT. Translated: CASSYSRGQMDEKLFF.

The gene calls are TRBV7-2 and TRBJ2-7; 8 positions match TRBD1. The CDR3 totals 17 residues. Germline lookup yields CDR1 SGHTA and CDR2 FQGNSA. V dropped 5 bases and J dropped 2; count of bases not matched to a gene: 14. The CDR3 reads CASSPTGTGYFPYEQYF. CDR3 nucleotide sequence: TGTGCCAGCAGCCCGACCGGGACAGGTTATTTTCCCTACGAGCAGTACTTC.

This sequence joins TRBV6-5 and TRBJ1-5; D is uncertain. This CDR3 is 12 amino acids long. Trimming removed 8 bases from V and 0 bases from J, with 5 bases in between. CDR1 and CDR2 from the germline V gene are MNHEY and SVGAGI. The CDR3 region has the DNA TGTGCCAGCGCGGGTAGCAATCAGCCCCAGCATTTT. It codes for CASAGSNQPQHF.

The rearrangement links TRBV28 to TRBJ2-7; perhaps TRBD2 as D (5 bases). Germline assignment: CDR1 MDHEN and CDR2 SYDVKM. V was pared by 5 bases and J by 3 bases, with 26 bases between. This CDR3 comprises 18 residues. The CDR3 spells CASSPPTWVRVTNYEQYF. The CDR3 region has the DNA TGTGCCAGCAGTCCCCCCACTTGGGTGAGGGTGACCAACTACGAGCAGTACTTC. The full variable domain, with the rest looked up from reference TRBV28 and TRBJ2-7, is DVKVTQSSRYLVKRTGEKVFLECVQDMDHENMFWYRQDPGLGLRLIYFSYDVKMKEKGDIPEGYSVSREKKERFSLILESASTNQTSMYLCASSPPTWVRVTNYEQYFGPGTRLTVT.

This clone was observed once. The chain is built from TRBV18 and TRBJ1-5; possible D gene TRBD1, 5 bases. Per the germline V gene, CDR1 is KGHSH and CDR2 is LQKENI. V was pared by 6 bases and J by 2 bases, with 17 bases between. The CDR3 consists of 16 residues. CDR3 sequence (DNA): TGTGCCAGCTCGTCCACCGGGGGGTGGGGCAATCAGCCCCAGCATTTT. Protein product: CASSSTGGWGNQPQHF.

This clone appeared once. CDR3 in amino acids: CSVDADLTEAFF. CDR3 bases: TGCAGCGTTGATGCGGATCTCACTGAAGCTTTCTTT. The gene calls are TRBV29-1 and TRBJ1-1; D is ambiguous. This CDR3 contains 12 residues. Germline V gene sequence: CDR1 SQVTM, CDR2 ANQGSEA. The V end was cut by 3 bases, the J end by 4 bases, with 9 bases between.

This chain uses TRBV19 with TRBJ1-5; D may be TRBD1 (5 bases). The V gene lost 5 bases and the J gene lost 10 bases, with 21 bases spanning the gap. Germline CDR1 reads LNHDA; CDR2 reads SQIVND (reference sequence). This CDR3 contains 15 residues. CDR3 DNA: TGTGCCAGTAGTCCACCGGGGGGGGAAAGGAAACCCCAGCATTTT. It codes for CASSPPGGERKPQHF. The full variable domain, in which reference TRBV19 and TRBJ1-5 provide the parts outside the CDR3, is DGGITQSPKYLFRKEGQNVTLSCEQNLNHDAMYWYRQDPGQGLRLIYYSQIVNDFQKGDIAEGYSVSREKKESFPLTVTSAQKNPTAFYLCASSPPGGERKPQHFGDGTRLSIL.

The chain couples TRBV7-2 to TRBJ1-1, with 7 bases lining up with TRBD1. The CDR3 extends over 16 amino acids. Looked up from germline, CDR1 is SGHTA and CDR2 is FQGNSA. V trimming: 5 bases; J trimming: 5 bases; junction bases outside the gene matches: 14. CDR3 in amino acids: CASSHYLGTATTEAFF. The CDR3 DNA follows: TGTGCCAGCAGCCATTACCTCGGGACAGCCACGACTGAAGCTTTCTTT.

The V gene is TRBV30, the J gene TRBJ2-7; 12 bases agree with TRBD2. The ends lost 2 bases at V and 2 bases at J; junction bases unmatched: 4. CDR1 and CDR2 (germline): GTSNPN, SVGIG (reference sequence). This CDR3 region has 15 residues. The CDR3 loop reads CAWSLPSGGAYEQYF. The CDR3 nucleotides read TGTGCCTGGAGTCTCCCTAGCGGGGGGGCCTACGAGCAGTACTTC.